This T cell receptor (beta chain) was captured by sequencing in a study of glioma-infiltrating T cells after dendritic cell vaccination. The overall study: Patients received autologous tumor lysate-pulsed dendritic cell vaccination between about 2003 and 2013.

As to time point: after dendritic cell vaccination, including at tumor progression/relapse. Fresh-frozen tumor tissue and more than two years of survival data were available for all. This CDR3 region has 14 residues. The V gene's germline CDR1 is GTSNPN and CDR2 SVGIG (reference sequence). Trimming left V 0 bases short and J 7 bases short, with 16 bases between. Study-wide results and caveats: TCR clonality showed no direct relationship with survival.

Primers: 60 V beta forward and 13 J beta reverse. Method: immunoSEQ multiplex PCR; TCRdb's copy keeps in-frame clones and lacks some. The table has approximately 48,000 clones, approximately 89% seen once. Comment on this clone: Its antigen is unknown.

This material consisted of blood, taken after dendritic cell vaccination. This clonotype originated in a human donor with glioblastoma. J is TRBJ2-7 and V is TRBV30; no clear D gene. CDR3 DNA: TGTGCCTGGAGTGTTAGTGGAGTGGCTAGAGAGCAGTACTTC. Its translation is CAWSVSGVAREQYF.